This TCR beta chain is from a study of CXCR3-negative and CXCR3-positive naive CD8 T cells. CDR1 DFQATT and CDR2 SNEGSKA come from the germline V gene (reference sequence). The CDR3 spans 11 residues. The libraries of TRB cDNA were constructed through 5' RACE using UMI labels. TCRdb re-called the 5' RACE reads and shows each CDR3 protein once, DNA omitted. The specimen's table records tens of thousands of distinct CDR3 sequences. CD8+ T cell subsets were each sorted in triplicate, a few hundred thousand cells apiece. Definition of naive CD8+ T cells rested on a CD45RO-CCR7+CD27+CD95- profile. The chain uses TRBV20-1 and TRBJ2-5; with no DNA, the TCRdb D assignment of TRBD1 cannot be verified. Sequenced material: naive CXCR3- CD8+ T cells from blood. Subset noted: CD45RO-CCR7+CD27+CD95- naive CD8+ T cells lacking CXCR3 (TNR3-). The receptor was derived from a human donor in good health. Some clones in this sample may be carry-over from other donors' samples. The CDR3 is CSARGGGDLDF.